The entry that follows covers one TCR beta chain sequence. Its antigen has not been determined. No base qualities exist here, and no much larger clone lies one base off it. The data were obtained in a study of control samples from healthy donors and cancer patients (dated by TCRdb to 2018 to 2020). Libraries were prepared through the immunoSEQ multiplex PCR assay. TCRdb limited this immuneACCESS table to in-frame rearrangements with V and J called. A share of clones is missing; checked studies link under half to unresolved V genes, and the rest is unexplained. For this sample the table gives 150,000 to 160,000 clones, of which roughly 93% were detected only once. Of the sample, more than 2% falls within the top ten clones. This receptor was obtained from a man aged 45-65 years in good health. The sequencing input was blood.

The DNA reads as follows: TGCGCCAGCAGTAATGAGGGTCAAGTTTACAATGAGCAGTTCTTC. Translated, this is CASSNEGQVYNEQFF. The chain was built from TRBV5-1 and TRBJ2-1; TRBD2 is perhaps the D gene, given 5 matching bases. The V and J ends are trimmed by 5 bases and 4 bases, leaving 16 bases between them. The germline V gene specifies SGHRS as CDR1 and YFSETQ as CDR2. The CDR3 goes from the cysteine to the phenylalanine over 15 residues. Just CDR3 DNA is preserved here, 45 bases in frame from base 1.